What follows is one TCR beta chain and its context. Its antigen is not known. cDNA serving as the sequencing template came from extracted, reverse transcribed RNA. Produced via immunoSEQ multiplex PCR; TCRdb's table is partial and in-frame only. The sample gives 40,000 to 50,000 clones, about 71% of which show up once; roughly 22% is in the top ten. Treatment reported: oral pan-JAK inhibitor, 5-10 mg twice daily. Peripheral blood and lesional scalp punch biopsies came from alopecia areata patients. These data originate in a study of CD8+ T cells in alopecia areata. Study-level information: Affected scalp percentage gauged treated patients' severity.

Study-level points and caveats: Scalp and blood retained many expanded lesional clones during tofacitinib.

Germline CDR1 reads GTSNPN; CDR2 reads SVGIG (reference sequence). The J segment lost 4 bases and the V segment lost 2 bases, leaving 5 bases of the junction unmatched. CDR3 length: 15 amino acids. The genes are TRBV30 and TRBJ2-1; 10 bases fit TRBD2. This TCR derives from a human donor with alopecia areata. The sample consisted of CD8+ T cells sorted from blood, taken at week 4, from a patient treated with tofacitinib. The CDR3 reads CAWSNGLAAYNEQFF. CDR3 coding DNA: TGTGCCTGGAGTAACGGACTAGCGGCGTACAATGAGCAGTTCTTC.